Below, 32 T cell receptor beta chains from the same sample are listed, as sequenced in a study of shared clonotypes between healthy human individuals (dated by TCRdb to the early 2020s). Libraries were made using the immunoSEQ multiplex PCR assay. The clones in this table, taken by TCRdb from immuneACCESS, are in-frame only. Not every clone is retained; where verified, under half of the shortfall comes from an unresolved V gene, and the cause of the rest is unknown. The table for this sample lists 1.5 million to 1.9 million clones; nearly 99% of them were counted only once. Approximately 0.44% of the sample lies in the top ten. Sequencing used naive CD4+ T cells sorted from blood. The cell subset or site label here, explained by the study, means: CD45RA+ positively selected. These receptors all come from a man aged 25 to 40 in good health.

The V and J genes are TRBV28 and TRBJ2-7; tentative D call: TRBD2 (5 bases). Looked up from germline, CDR1 is MDHEN and CDR2 is SYDVKM. This CDR3 region has 13 residues. V was shortened by 5 bases and J by 3 bases, with 11 bases between the two germline ends. The DNA of the CDR3 is TGTGCCAGCAGTCCCGGGAACCTCTACGAGCAGTACTTC. Residues: CASSPGNLYEQYF.

The chain employs TRBV11-3 and TRBJ2-2; TRBD1 matches 9 bases. V trimming: 5 bases; J trimming: 4 bases; junction bases outside the gene matches: 5. This CDR3 region has 15 residues. Germline CDR1 SGHNT, CDR2 YENEEA. Here the CDR3 DNA reads TGTGCCAGCAGCCAAAGGACAGGGGCCACCGGGGAGCTGTTTTTT. Amino acids: CASSQRTGATGELFF.

The chain couples TRBV6-5 to TRBJ2-3, with D possibly TRBD2 on 5 matching bases. Per germline, CDR1 MNHEY and CDR2 SVGAGI. The CDR3 sequence is 15 residues long. V was clipped by 6 bases and J by 1 base, with 14 bases between them. CDR3 nucleotides: TGTGCCAGCAGCCGGAGCGGATCTGGCACAGATACGCAGTATTTT. Protein product: CASSRSGSGTDTQYF.

The rearrangement links TRBV7-9 to TRBJ2-3; TRBD2 might be the D (5 bases). CDR3 length: 16 residues. Trimming pared 4 bases from V and 2 bases from J, leaving 16 bases between. Germline CDR1 and CDR2: SEHNR and FQNEAQ (reference sequence). CDR3 region: CASSSSRAGDTDTQYF. The CDR3, as DNA: TGTGCCAGCAGCTCATCCCGGGCCGGGGACACAGATACGCAGTATTTT.

The genes are TRBV10-2 and TRBJ2-7; a possible D gene is TRBD1 (5 bases). CDR1 WSHSY and CDR2 SAAADI come from the germline V gene. The CDR3 is 12 residues long. Between the trimmed V and J ends, which lost 6 bases and 2 bases, there was a span of 8 bases. CDR3 sequence (DNA): TGCGCCAGCAGGGGGCTAACCTACGAGCAGTACTTC. Its protein product is CASRGLTYEQYF.

This chain's CDR3 is CASRPRTSGFTGELFF. The DNA of the CDR3 is TGTGCCAGCAGACCCCGGACTAGCGGTTTCACCGGGGAGCTGTTTTTT. The V gene is TRBV7-2, the J gene TRBJ2-2, with TRBD2 identical over 10 bases. The V and J ends lost 6 bases and 4 bases, in that order; junction bases with no gene match: 8. The germline V gene encodes CDR1 SGHTA and CDR2 FQGNSA. This CDR3 region has 16 residues. Full variable domain (remainder filled in from reference TRBV7-2 and TRBJ2-2): GAGVSQSPSNKVTEKGKDVELRCDPISGHTALYWYRQSLGQGLEFLIYFQGNSAPDKSGLPSDRFSAERTGGSVSTLTIQRTQQEDSAVYLCASRPRTSGFTGELFFGEGSRLTVL.

The chain couples TRBV5-1 to TRBJ2-3, with D perhaps TRBD1 or TRBD2 (5 bases each). V was pared by 5 bases and J by 4 bases, with 17 bases between. The CDR3 is 15 residues long. The germline CDR1 and CDR2 sequences are SGHRS and YFSETQ. The CDR3 DNA reads as TGCGCCAGCAGAACTCAGGGAGTCCGTGCAGATACGCAGTATTTT. This codes for CASRTQGVRADTQYF.

This chain joins TRBV5-5 and TRBJ2-2; TRBD1 agrees at 8 bases. This CDR3 has 19 residues. V trimming: 2 bases; J trimming: 2 bases; junction bases outside the gene matches: 14. From germline, CDR1 is SGHKS and CDR2 YYEKEE (reference sequence). The CDR3 DNA reads as TGTGCCAGCAGCTTCCGGGACAGGAATCTTCCCAGTAACACCGGGGAGCTGTTTTTT. Protein sequence: CASSFRDRNLPSNTGELFF.

V gene TRBV7-2 combines with J gene TRBJ1-5, with D maybe TRBD1 (6 bases). Trimming stripped 0 bases from V and 3 bases from J, with 12 bases between. Looked up from germline, CDR1 is SGHTA and CDR2 is FQGNSA. This CDR3 spans 16 amino acids. CDR3 coding DNA: TGTGCCAGCAGCTTAGCGCGGCAGGGGTACAATCAGCCCCAGCATTTT. Translation gives CASSLARQGYNQPQHF.

This clone was observed once. The chain couples TRBV10-3 to TRBJ1-2; no clear D gene. V gave up 2 bases and J gave up 8 bases, with 18 bases separating them. The V gene's germline CDR1 is ENHRY and CDR2 SYGVKD. The CDR3 contains 15 residues. The CDR3 sequence is CAISEEGRLGGGYTF. The CDR3, as DNA: TGTGCCATCAGTGAGGAAGGCAGATTAGGTGGGGGCTACACCTTC.

The J gene is TRBJ2-3, the V gene TRBV11-2; 9 bases fit TRBD1. The CDR3 is made up of 14 amino acids. The V gene end was trimmed by 1 base and the J gene end by 4 bases; junction bases not matched to a gene: 0. The germline V gene has CDR1 SGHAT and CDR2 FQNNGV. The CDR3 spells CASSLGTGADTQYF. The CDR3 coding sequence is TGTGCCAGCAGCTTAGGGACAGGGGCAGATACGCAGTATTTT.

V gene TRBV19 combines with J gene TRBJ2-1, with 9 bases identical to TRBD1. J was trimmed by 7 bases and V by 3 bases; bases with no gene match: 10. This CDR3 has 16 amino acids. Germline lookup yields CDR1 LNHDA and CDR2 SQIVND (reference sequence). DNA of the CDR3: TGTGCCAGTAGTATGCTGACAGGGGGTTCTTCGAATGAGCAGTTCTTC. As protein: CASSMLTGGSSNEQFF.

This clone appeared a single time. The genes are TRBV5-1 and TRBJ2-6; tentative D call: TRBD1 (6 bases). Germline values: CDR1 SGHRS, CDR2 YFSETQ. The CDR3 loop spans 17 amino acids. V was pared by 7 bases and J by 2 bases, with 19 bases between. CDR3 sequence (DNA): TGCGCCAGCGCAACTAAAAACAGGGAACCTGGGGCCAACGTCCTGACTTTC. Translating gives CASATKNREPGANVLTF.

V gene TRBV4-3 combines with J gene TRBJ2-1; D may be TRBD2 (5 bases). The CDR3 has 14 residues. The V end was cut by 1 base, the J end by 5 bases, with 9 bases between. CDR1 is LGHNA and CDR2 is YSLEER in the germline V gene. Written as DNA, the CDR3 is TGCGCCAGCAGCCAAGTCGCGGGTAACAATGAGCAGTTCTTC. Its protein product is CASSQVAGNNEQFF.

This sequence joins TRBV27 and TRBJ2-5; TRBD1 aligns across 8 bases. The V gene's germline CDR1 is MNHEY and CDR2 SMNVEV (reference sequence). V trimming: 7 bases; J trimming: 5 bases; junction bases outside the gene matches: 12. The CDR3 is 15 residues long. CDR3 protein: CASTHTPTGGETQYF. The DNA of the CDR3 is TGTGCCAGCACCCACACTCCAACAGGGGGGGAGACCCAGTACTTC.

The CDR3 loop is CASSFSQGAGEQYF. As DNA, the CDR3 is TGTGCCAGCAGCTTCTCCCAGGGGGCTGGAGAGCAGTACTTC. The chain uses TRBV11-2 and TRBJ2-7, with 8 bases lining up with TRBD1. V was clipped by 3 bases and J by 7 bases; unmatched bases: 8. CDR3 length equals 14 residues. Germline V CDR1 and CDR2: SGHAT, FQNNGV.

This clone came up once. The chain uses TRBV27 and TRBJ1-1; D ambiguous. Trimming removed 4 bases at V and 4 bases at J, with 19 bases between. The CDR3 has 16 residues. CDR1 is MNHEY, CDR2 SMNVEV, per germline (reference sequence). The CDR3 reads CASSYLGRGRVTEAFF. DNA of the CDR3: TGTGCCAGCAGTTACCTAGGGAGAGGGCGGGTCACTGAAGCTTTCTTT.

About this clone: Other DNA sequences within the sample encode an identical CDR3. The rearrangement uses TRBV7-9 and TRBJ1-5, with unresolved D. The length of the CDR3 is 13 residues. Germline V gene lookup returns CDR1 SEHNR and CDR2 FQNEAQ (reference sequence). V was cut by 3 bases and J by 0 bases, with 3 bases left in between. The CDR3 nucleotides read TGTGCCAGCAGCTTGCTTAGCAATCAGCCCCAGCATTTT. This codes for CASSLLSNQPQHF. Variable domain in full (rest from reference TRBV7-9 and TRBJ1-5): DTGVSQNPRHKITKRGQNVTFRCDPISEHNRLYWYRQTLGQGPEFLTYFQNEAQLEKSRLLSDRFSAERPKGSFSTLEIQRTEQGDSAMYLCASSLLSNQPQHFGDGTRLSIL.

This chain links TRBV6-5 with TRBJ2-7; D may match TRBD1 or TRBD2 (5 bases each). The CDR3 extends over 14 amino acids. Per the germline V gene, CDR1 is MNHEY and CDR2 is SVGAGI. Trimming removed 1 base at V and 3 bases at J, with 10 bases between. In DNA form, the CDR3 reads TGTGCCAGCAGTTACTACGGGGCGGGCTACGAGCAGTACTTC. Amino acid sequence: CASSYYGAGYEQYF.

V and J are TRBV18 and TRBJ2-7, with D perhaps matching TRBD1 (7 bases). Germline V lookup: CDR1 KGHSH, CDR2 LQKENI. Trimming shortened V by 2 bases and J by 3 bases, and 32 bases separated the two germline ends. There are 21 residues in the CDR3. This chain's CDR3 is CASSPEGGGGGHLGVNYEQYF. The CDR3, as DNA: TGTGCCAGCTCACCAGAAGGAGGAGGAGGGGGCCATCTCGGGGTTAACTACGAGCAGTACTTC.

The chain links TRBV7-9 to TRBJ2-5; D unresolved. The CDR3 has 12 amino acids. The V and J ends lost 2 bases and 3 bases respectively, with 4 bases between them. Germline V lookup: CDR1 SEHNR, CDR2 FQNEAQ (reference sequence). In DNA form, the CDR3 reads TGTGCCAGCAGCTTACAAAAAGAGACCCAGTACTTC. Residues: CASSLQKETQYF.

A note on this clone: In the same sample, other DNA sequences code for this CDR3. The chain uses TRBV28 and TRBJ2-3; TRBD2 is a possible D gene (6 bases). The CDR3 has 12 residues. CDR1 and CDR2 from the germline V gene are MDHEN and SYDVKM. The ends were cut back, 11 bases at V and 0 bases at J, with 9 bases in the middle. CDR3 region: CASGTSTDTQYF. The CDR3 DNA reads TGTGCCTCTGGGACTAGCACAGATACGCAGTATTTT.

The V call is TRBV7-6, the J call TRBJ2-7; 9 bases line up with TRBD1. The CDR3 consists of 15 residues. Germline CDR1 reads SGHVS; CDR2 reads FNYEAQ. J gave up 3 bases and V 0 bases, and 3 bases lay outside the gene matches. CDR3 DNA: TGTGCCAGCAGCTTAGCCCCGACAGGGGGCTACGAGCAGTACTTC. It yields the protein CASSLAPTGGYEQYF.

The chain couples TRBV5-6 to TRBJ2-7; D remains unclear. CDR1 is SGHDT, CDR2 YYEEEE, per germline. V gave up 3 bases and J gave up 3 bases, with 7 bases separating them. This CDR3 spans 12 amino acids. This CDR3 is CASSSRLYEQYF. The CDR3 nucleotides are TGTGCCAGCAGCTCCAGGCTCTACGAGCAGTACTTC. Supplemented by reference TRBV5-6 and TRBJ2-7, the full variable domain reads DAGVTQSPTHLIKTRGQQVTLRCSPKSGHDTVSWYQQALGQGPQFIFQYYEEEERQRGNFPDRFSGHQFPNYSSELNVNALLLGDSALYLCASSSRLYEQYFGPGTRLTVT.

The genes are TRBV5-1 and TRBJ2-7; 10 bases map to TRBD1. V lost 4 bases to trimming and J lost 6 bases; unmatched junction nucleotides: 16. CDR3 length: 17 residues. Germline V gene sequence: CDR1 SGHRS, CDR2 YFSETQ. DNA for the CDR3: TGCGCCAGCAGCCGCCAGCCGGGACAGGGGATGTCGGGCGAGCAGTACTTC. It codes for CASSRQPGQGMSGEQYF.

The chain recombines TRBV11-2 with TRBJ2-7, with 7 bases fitting TRBD1. Germline V lookup: CDR1 SGHAT, CDR2 FQNNGV. This CDR3 is 15 amino acids long. With V trimmed by 1 base and J by 6 bases, 9 bases remained unmatched. The CDR3 sequence: CASSLGVTGFSEQYF. The DNA of the CDR3 is TGTGCCAGCAGCTTAGGAGTGACAGGGTTTTCCGAGCAGTACTTC.

This clone occurred once. This chain links TRBV9 with TRBJ2-6; 9 bases agree with TRBD1. The CDR3 contains 16 residues. Germline loops: CDR1 SGDLS, CDR2 YYNGEE. V shed 4 bases and J 2 bases; nucleotides not matched to a gene: 4. The CDR3 sequence is CASSPTGGAGANVLTF. The CDR3 DNA reads as TGTGCCAGCAGCCCAACAGGGGGCGCTGGGGCCAACGTCCTGACTTTC.

The gene calls are TRBV7-2 and TRBJ1-1; D is possibly TRBD1 (6 bases). V shed 4 bases and J shed 0 bases, with 18 bases lying between them. CDR3 length: 17 residues. The germline gives CDR1 SGHTA, CDR2 FQGNSA. CDR3 sequence reads: CASSSPLGGRMNTEAFF. The CDR3 nucleotides are TGTGCCAGCAGCTCCCCTCTAGGGGGGCGCATGAACACTGAAGCTTTCTTT.

This CDR3 reads CASSHGGGGRRGRNEQFF. The CDR3 nucleotides are TGTGCCAGCAGCCACGGTGGAGGGGGCCGGCGCGGCCGGAATGAGCAGTTCTTC. The rearrangement links TRBV5-4 to TRBJ2-1; D perhaps matches TRBD1 (7 bases). Trimming pared 4 bases from V and 7 bases from J, leaving 27 bases between. Looked up from germline, CDR1 is SGHNT and CDR2 is YYREEE (reference sequence). This CDR3 is 18 amino acids long.

The V and J genes are TRBV27 and TRBJ2-2; 7 nucleotides match TRBD2. The CDR3 sequence is 15 residues long. The germline gives CDR1 MNHEY, CDR2 SMNVEV (reference sequence). V gave up 3 bases and J gave up 5 bases; unmatched junction bases: 6. The CDR3 protein is CASSLGGAWTGELFF. The CDR3 coding sequence is TGTGCCAGCAGTTTGGGAGGGGCGTGGACCGGGGAGCTGTTTTTT.

J is TRBJ2-5 and V is TRBV19, with a weak D call TRBD2 (5 bases). The length of the CDR3 is 16 residues. The germline CDR1 and CDR2 sequences are LNHDA and SQIVND (reference sequence). V lost 1 base and J 2 bases, leaving 14 bases between the germline ends. The CDR3 spells CASSIGVATTQETQYF. CDR3 DNA: TGTGCCAGTAGTATAGGTGTAGCGACGACGCAAGAGACCCAGTACTTC.

The V and J genes are TRBV5-5 and TRBJ2-3; 7 bases match TRBD2. The V gene's germline CDR1 is SGHKS and CDR2 YYEKEE (reference sequence). This CDR3 region has 15 residues. V was clipped by 1 base and J by 3 bases; unmatched bases: 5. The CDR3 nucleotides are TGTGCCAGCAGCTTGTCAGCGGGAAGTACAGATACGCAGTATTTT. Translation gives CASSLSAGSTDTQYF.